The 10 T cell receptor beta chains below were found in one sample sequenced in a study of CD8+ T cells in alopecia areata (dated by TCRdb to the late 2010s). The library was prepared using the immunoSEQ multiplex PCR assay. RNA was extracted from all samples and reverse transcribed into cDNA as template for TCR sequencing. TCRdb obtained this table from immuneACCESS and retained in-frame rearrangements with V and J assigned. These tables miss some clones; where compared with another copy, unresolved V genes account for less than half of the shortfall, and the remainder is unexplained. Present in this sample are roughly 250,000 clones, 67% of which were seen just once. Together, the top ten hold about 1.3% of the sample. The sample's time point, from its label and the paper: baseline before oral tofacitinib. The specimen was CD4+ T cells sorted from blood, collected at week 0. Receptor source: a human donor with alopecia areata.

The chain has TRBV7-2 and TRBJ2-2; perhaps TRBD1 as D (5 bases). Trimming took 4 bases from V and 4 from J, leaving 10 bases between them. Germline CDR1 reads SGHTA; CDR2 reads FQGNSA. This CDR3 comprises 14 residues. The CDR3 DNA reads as TGTGCCAGCAGCTACGACAGAATCACCGGGGAGCTGTTTTTT. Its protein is CASSYDRITGELFF.

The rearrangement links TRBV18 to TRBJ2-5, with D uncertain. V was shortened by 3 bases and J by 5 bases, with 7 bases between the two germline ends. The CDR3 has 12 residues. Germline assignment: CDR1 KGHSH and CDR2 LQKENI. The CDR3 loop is CASSPRPETQYF. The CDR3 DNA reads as TGTGCCAGCTCACCCCGGCCCGAGACCCAGTACTTC.

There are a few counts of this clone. CDR3 coding DNA: TGTGCCTGTACCGGGACAGCAGCCTACGAGCAGTACTTC. Its translation is CACTGTAAYEQYF. V and J are TRBV30 and TRBJ2-7; 7 positions agree with TRBD1. The germline gives CDR1 GTSNPN, CDR2 SVGIG (reference sequence). The CDR3 totals 13 residues. Trimming cost V 6 bases and J 2 bases; bases outside gene matches: 7. Together with reference TRBV30 and TRBJ2-7, the CDR3 gives the full variable domain: SQTIHQWPATLVQPVGSPLSLECTVEGTSNPNLYWYRQAAGRGLQLLFYSVGIGQISSEVPQNLSASRPQDRQFILSSKKLLLSDSGFYLCACTGTAAYEQYFGPGTRLTVT.

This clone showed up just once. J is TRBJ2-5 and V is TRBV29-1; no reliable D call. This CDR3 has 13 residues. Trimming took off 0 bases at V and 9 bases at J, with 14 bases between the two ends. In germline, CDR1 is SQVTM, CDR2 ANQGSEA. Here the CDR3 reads CSVEEAALGSQYF. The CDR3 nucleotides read TGCAGCGTTGAAGAGGCAGCATTAGGGTCCCAGTACTTC.

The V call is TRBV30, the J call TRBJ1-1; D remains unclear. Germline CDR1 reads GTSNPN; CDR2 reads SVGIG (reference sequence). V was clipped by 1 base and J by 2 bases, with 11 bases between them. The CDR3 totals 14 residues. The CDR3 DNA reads TGTGCCTGGAGTGCGGGAATCGCAAACACTGAAGCTTTCTTT. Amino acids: CAWSAGIANTEAFF.

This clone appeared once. CDR3 residues: CASSYGNEAFF. For the CDR3, the DNA is TGTGCCAGCAGTTACGGCAACGAAGCTTTCTTT. The rearrangement links TRBV6-5 to TRBJ1-1; no firm D call. The germline V gene encodes CDR1 MNHEY and CDR2 SVGAGI. The CDR3 extends over 11 amino acids. The V end was cut by 2 bases, the J end by 8 bases, with 6 bases between.

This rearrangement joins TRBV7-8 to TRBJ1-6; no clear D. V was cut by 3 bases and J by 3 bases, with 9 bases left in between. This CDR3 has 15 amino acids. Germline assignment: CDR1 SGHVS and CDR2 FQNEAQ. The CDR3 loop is CASSFEGSYNSPLHF. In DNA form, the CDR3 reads TGTGCCAGCAGCTTTGAGGGAAGCTATAATTCACCCCTCCACTTT. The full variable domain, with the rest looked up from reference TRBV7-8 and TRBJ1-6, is GAGVSQSPRYKVAKRGQDVALRCDPISGHVSLFWYQQALGQGPEFLTYFQNEAQLDKSGLPSDRFFAERPEGSVSTLKIQRTQQEDSAVYLCASSFEGSYNSPLHFGNGTRLTVT.

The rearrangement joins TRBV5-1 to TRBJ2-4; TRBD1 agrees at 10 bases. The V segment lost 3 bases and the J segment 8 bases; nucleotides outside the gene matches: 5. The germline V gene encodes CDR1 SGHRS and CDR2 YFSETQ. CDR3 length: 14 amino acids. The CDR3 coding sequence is TGCGCCAGCAGCTCGACAGGGGGCCTGGACATTCAGTACTTC. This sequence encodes CASSSTGGLDIQYF.

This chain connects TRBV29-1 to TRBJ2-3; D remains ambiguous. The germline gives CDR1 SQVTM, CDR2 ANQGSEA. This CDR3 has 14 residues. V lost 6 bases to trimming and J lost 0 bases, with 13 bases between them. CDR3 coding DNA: TGCAGCGTAGTTCAGTTTCCTAGCACAGATACGCAGTATTTT. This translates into CSVVQFPSTDTQYF.

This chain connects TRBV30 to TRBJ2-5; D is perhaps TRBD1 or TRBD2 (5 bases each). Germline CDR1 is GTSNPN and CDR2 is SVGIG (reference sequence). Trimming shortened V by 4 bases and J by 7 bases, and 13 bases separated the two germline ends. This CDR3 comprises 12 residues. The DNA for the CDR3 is TGTGCCTGGAAGGGACCCGGCTCGACCCAGTACTTC. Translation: CAWKGPGSTQYF.